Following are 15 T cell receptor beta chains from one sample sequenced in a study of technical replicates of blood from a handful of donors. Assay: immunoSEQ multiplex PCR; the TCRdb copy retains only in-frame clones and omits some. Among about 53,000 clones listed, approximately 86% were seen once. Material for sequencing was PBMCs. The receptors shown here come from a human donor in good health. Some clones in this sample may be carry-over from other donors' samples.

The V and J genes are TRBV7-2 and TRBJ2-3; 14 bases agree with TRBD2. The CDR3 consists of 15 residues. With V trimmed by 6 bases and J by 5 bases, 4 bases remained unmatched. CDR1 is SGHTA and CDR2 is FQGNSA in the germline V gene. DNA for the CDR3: TGTGCCAGCAGAAGACTAGCGGGGGGGCAAGATACGCAGTATTTT. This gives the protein CASRRLAGGQDTQYF.

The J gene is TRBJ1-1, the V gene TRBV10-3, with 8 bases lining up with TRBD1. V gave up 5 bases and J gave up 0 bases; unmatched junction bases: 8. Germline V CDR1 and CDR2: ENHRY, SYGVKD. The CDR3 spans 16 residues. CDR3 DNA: TGTGCCATCAGTTCTGGACAGGGAGTCATGAACACTGAAGCTTTCTTT. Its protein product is CAISSGQGVMNTEAFF.

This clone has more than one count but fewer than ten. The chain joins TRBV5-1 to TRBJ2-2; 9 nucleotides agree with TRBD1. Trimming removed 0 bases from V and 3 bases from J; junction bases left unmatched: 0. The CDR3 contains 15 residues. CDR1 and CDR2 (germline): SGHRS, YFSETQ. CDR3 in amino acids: CASSLGQGDTGELFF. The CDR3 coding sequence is TGCGCCAGCAGCTTGGGACAGGGGGACACCGGGGAGCTGTTTTTT. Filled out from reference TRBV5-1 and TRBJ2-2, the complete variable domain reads KAGVTQTPRYLIKTRGQQVTLSCSPISGHRSVSWYQQTPGQGLQFLFEYFSETQRNKGNFPGRFSGRQFSNSRSEMNVSTLELGDSALYLCASSLGQGDTGELFFGEGSRLTVL.

CDR3 residues: CASSLGAGHNEQFF. CDR3 in DNA: TGTGCCAGCAGCTTGGGAGCGGGGCACAATGAGCAGTTCTTC. V gene TRBV5-6 combines with J gene TRBJ2-1, with TRBD2 matching over 7 bases. The CDR3 is made up of 14 amino acids. Germline values: CDR1 SGHDT, CDR2 YYEEEE. With 0 bases clipped from V and 5 bases from J, the junction kept 2 bases outside the gene matches.

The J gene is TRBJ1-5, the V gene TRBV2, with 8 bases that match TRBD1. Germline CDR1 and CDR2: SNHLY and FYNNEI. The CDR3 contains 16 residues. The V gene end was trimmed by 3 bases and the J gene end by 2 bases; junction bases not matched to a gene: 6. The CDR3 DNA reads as TGTGCCAGCAGTGATTCCACAGGGGGTGGCAATCAGCCCCAGCATTTT. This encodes CASSDSTGGGNQPQHF.

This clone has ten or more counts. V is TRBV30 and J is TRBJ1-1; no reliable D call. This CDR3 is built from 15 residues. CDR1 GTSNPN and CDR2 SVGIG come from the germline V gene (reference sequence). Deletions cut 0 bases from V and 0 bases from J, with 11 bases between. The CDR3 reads CAWSVLRQVNTEAFF. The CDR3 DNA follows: TGTGCCTGGAGTGTACTGCGGCAAGTGAACACTGAAGCTTTCTTT.

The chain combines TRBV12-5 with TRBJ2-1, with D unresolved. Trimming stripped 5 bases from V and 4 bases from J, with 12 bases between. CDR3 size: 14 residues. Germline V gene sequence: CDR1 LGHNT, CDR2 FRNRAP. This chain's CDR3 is CASGGQPTYNEQFF. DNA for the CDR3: TGTGCTAGTGGTGGGCAGCCAACTTACAATGAGCAGTTCTTC.

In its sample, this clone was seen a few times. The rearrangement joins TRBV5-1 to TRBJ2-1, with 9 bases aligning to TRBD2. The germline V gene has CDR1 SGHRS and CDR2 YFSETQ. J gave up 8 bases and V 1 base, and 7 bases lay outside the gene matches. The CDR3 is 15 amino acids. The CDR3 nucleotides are TGCGCCAGCAGCTTGCAAGGCGGGGGGGCAGATGAGCAGTTCTTC. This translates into CASSLQGGGADEQFF.

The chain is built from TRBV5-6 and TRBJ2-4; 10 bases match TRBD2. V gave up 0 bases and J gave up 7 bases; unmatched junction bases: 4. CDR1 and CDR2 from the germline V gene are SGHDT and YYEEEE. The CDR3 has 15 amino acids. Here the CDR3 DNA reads TGTGCCAGCAGCTTGGCTAGCGGGAGAGCTAACATTCAGTACTTC. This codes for CASSLASGRANIQYF.

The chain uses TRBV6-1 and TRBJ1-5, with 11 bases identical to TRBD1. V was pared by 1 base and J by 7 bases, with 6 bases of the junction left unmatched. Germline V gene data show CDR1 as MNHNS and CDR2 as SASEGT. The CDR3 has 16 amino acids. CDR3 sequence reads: CASSEGTGGVRQPQHF. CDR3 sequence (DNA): TGTGCCAGCAGTGAAGGGACAGGGGGCGTTAGGCAGCCCCAGCATTTT.

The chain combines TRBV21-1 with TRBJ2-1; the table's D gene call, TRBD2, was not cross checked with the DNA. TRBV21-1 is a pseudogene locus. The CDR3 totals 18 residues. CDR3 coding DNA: TGTGCCAGCAGCAACCCCTCGCCCCTAGCGGGAAGCTACAATGAGCAGTTCTTC. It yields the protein CASSNPSPLAGSYNEQFF.

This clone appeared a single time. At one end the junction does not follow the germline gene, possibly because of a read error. CDR3 DNA sequence: TGTGCCAGCAGCTTCAACGGACAGGCTCCTTTCTTC. Its translation: CASSFNGQAPFF. The J gene is TRBJ1-2, the V gene TRBV7-2; the match to TRBD1 covers 7 bases. From germline, CDR1 is SGHTA and CDR2 FQGNSA. This CDR3 region has 12 residues.

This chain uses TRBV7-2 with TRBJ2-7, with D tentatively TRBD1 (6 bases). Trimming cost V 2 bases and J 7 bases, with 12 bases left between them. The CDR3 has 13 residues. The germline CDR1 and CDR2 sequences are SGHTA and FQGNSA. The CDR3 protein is CASSLRTADEQYF. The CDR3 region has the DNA TGTGCCAGCAGCTTAAGGACAGCTGATGAGCAGTACTTC.

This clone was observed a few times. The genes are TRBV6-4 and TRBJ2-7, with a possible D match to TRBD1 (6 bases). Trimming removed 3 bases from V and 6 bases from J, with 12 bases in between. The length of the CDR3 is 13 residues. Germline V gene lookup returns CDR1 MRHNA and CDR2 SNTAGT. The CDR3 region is CASSDTEQGEQYF. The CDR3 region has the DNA TGTGCCAGCAGTGATACTGAACAGGGCGAGCAGTACTTC.

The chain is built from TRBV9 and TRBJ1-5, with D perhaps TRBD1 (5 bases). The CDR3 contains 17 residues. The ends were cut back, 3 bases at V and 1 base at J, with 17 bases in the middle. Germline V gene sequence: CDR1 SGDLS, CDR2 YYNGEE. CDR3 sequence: CASSAGTGGISNQPQHF. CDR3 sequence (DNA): TGTGCCAGCAGCGCTGGGACTGGGGGAATAAGCAATCAGCCCCAGCATTTT.